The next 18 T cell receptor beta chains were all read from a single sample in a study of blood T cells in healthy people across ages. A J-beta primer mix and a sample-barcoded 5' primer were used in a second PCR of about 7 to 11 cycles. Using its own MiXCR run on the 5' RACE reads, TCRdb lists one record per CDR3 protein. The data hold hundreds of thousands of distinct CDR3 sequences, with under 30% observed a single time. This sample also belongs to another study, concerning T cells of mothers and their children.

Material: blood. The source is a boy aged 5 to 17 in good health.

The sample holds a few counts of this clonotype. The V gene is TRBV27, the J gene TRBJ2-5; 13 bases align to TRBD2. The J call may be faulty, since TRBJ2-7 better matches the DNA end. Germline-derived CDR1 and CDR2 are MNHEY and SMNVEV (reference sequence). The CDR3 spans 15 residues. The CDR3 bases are TGTGCCAGCAGTTTAGGGACTAGCGGGGCCCACGAGCAGTACTTC. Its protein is CASSLGTSGAHEQYF.

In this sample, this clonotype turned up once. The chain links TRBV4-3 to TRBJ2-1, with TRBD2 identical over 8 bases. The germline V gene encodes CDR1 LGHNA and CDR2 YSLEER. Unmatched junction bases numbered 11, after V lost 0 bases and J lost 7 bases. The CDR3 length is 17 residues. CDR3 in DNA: TGCGCCAGCAGCCAAGATATAAGCGGGAGTCTTATAAATGAGCAGTTCTTC. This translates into CASSQDISGSLINEQFF.

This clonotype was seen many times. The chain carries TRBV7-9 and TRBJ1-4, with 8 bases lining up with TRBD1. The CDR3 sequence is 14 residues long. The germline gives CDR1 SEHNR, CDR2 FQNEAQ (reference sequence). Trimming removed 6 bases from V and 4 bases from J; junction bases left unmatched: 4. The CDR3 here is CASSVGQGNEKLFF. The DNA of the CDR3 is TGTGCCAGCAGTGTCGGACAGGGTAATGAAAAACTGTTTTTT.

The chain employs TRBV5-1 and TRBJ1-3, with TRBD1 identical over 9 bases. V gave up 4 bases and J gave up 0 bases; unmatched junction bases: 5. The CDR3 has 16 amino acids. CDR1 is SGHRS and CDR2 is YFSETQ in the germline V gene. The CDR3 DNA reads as TGCGCCAGCAGCCGTCCGGACAGGGGCTCTGGAAACACCATATATTTT. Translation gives CASSRPDRGSGNTIYF.

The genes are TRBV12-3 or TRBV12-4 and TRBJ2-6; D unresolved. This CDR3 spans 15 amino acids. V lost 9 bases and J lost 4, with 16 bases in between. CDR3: CASRVRASGANVLTF. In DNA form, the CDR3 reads TGTGCCAGTCGGGTTCGGGCTTCCGGGGCCAACGTCCTGACTTTC.

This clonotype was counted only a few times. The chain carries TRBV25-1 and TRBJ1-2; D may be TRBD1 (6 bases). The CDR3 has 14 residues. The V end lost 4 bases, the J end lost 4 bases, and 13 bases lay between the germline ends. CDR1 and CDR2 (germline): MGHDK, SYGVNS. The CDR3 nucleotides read TGTGCCAGCAGTGGCCCCGGGGGGGCCTATGGCTACACCTTC. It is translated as CASSGPGGAYGYTF.

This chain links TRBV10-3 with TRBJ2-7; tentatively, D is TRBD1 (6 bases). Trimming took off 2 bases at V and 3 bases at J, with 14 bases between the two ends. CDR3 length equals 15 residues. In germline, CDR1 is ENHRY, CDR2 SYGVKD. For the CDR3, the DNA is TGTGCCATCAGTGAGACTCCAGGGGAAATCTACGAGCAGTACTTC. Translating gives CAISETPGEIYEQYF.

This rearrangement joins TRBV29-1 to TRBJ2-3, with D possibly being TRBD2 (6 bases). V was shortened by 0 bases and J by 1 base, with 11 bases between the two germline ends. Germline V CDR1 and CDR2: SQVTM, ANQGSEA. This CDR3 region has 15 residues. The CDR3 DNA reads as TGCAGCGTTGAAGAATGGCGGGACGGCACAGATACGCAGTATTTT. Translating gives CSVEEWRDGTDTQYF.

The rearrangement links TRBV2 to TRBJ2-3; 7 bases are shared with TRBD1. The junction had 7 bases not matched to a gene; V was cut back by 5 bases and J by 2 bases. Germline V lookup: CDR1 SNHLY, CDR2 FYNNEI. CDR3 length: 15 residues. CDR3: CASSPDREPTDTQYF. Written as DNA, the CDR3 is TGTGCCAGCAGTCCCGACAGGGAGCCCACAGATACGCAGTATTTT.

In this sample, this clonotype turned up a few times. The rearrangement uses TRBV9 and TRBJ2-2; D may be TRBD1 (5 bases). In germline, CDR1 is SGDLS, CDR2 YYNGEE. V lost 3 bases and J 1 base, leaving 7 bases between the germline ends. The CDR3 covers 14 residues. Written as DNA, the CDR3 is TGTGCCAGCAGCGCCGGACAGAACACCGGGGAGCTGTTTTTT. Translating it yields CASSAGQNTGELFF.

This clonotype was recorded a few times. This CDR3 is CASSLGTDRGFYEQYF. The CDR3 coding sequence is TGTGCCAGCAGTTTAGGGACGGACAGGGGCTTCTACGAGCAGTACTTC. The chain links TRBV12-3 or TRBV12-4 to TRBJ2-5; the match to TRBD1 covers 9 bases. With the DNA end fitting TRBJ2-7 better, the J assignment may be wrong. This CDR3 has 16 amino acids.

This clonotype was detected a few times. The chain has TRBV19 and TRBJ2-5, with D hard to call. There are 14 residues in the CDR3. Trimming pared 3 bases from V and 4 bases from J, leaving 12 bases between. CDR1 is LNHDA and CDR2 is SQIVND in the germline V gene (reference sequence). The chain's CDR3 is CASSMVMGIETQYF. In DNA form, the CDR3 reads TGTGCCAGTAGTATGGTAATGGGGATAGAGACCCAGTACTTC.

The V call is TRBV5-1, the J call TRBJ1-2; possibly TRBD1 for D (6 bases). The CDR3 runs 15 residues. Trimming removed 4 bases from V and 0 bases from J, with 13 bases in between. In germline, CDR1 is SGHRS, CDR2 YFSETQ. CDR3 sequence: CASSPGQYSNYGYTF. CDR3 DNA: TGCGCCAGCAGCCCCGGACAGTACTCTAACTATGGCTACACCTTC.

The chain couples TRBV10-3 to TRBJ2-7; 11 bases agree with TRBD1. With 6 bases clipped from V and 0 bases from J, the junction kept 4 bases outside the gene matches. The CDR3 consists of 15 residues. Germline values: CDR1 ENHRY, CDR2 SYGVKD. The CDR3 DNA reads TGTGCCATCAGAGAGGGACAGGGGGTCTCCTACGAGCAGTACTTC. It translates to CAIREGQGVSYEQYF.

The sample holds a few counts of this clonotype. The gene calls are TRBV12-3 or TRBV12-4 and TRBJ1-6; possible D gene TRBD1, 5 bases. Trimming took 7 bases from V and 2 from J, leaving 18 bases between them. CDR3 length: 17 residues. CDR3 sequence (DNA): TGTGCCAGCACACCTCAGGGTGGGGTACCCTATAATTCACCCCTCCACTTT. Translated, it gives CASTPQGGVPYNSPLHF.

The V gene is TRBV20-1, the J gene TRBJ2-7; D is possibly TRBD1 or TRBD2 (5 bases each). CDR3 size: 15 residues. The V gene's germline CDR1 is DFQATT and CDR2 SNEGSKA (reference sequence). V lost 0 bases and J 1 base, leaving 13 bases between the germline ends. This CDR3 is CSARDMGVGSYEQYF. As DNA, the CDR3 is TGCAGTGCTAGAGATATGGGGGTGGGATCCTACGAGCAGTACTTC.

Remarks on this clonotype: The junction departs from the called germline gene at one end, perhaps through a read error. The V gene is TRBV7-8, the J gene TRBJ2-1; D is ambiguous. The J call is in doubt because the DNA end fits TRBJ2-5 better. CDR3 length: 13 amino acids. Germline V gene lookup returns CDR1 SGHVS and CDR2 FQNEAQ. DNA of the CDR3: TGTGACAGCAGCTCAATGTTAGCAGAGACCCAGTACTTC. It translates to CDSSSMLAETQYF.

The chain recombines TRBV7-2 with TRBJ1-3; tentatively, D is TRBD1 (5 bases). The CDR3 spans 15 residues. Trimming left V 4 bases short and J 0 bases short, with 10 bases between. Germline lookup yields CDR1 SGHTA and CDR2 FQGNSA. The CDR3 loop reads CASSWDVSSGNTIYF. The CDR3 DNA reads TGTGCCAGCAGCTGGGACGTGAGCTCTGGAAACACCATATATTTT.